This T cell receptor beta chain comes out of a study of blood T cell repertoires in COVID-19. Study information: Material from acute and convalescent COVID-19 was sourced from the United States, Italy and Spain. Sources were T cells, B-cell-depleted T cells, or PBMCs; the material itself was cDNA or gDNA.

This CDR3 has 14 residues. The ends were cut back, 3 bases at V and 6 bases at J, with 14 bases in the middle. In germline, CDR1 is MGHDK, CDR2 SYGVNS. As originally analysed: Reference gene primer amplification gave nucleated cell count estimates. Sequenced by immunoSEQ multiplex PCR; TCRdb stores in-frame clones only, minus some. V and J calls and clone size come straight from that table; D and trimming were deduced from the DNA. Among 100,000 to 150,000 clones listed, approximately 84% were seen once. A few counts support this clone. Sequencing was done on a sample of peripheral blood. The chain employs TRBV25-1 and TRBJ1-2, with a possible D match to TRBD1 (6 bases). This sequence was found in a woman aged 80 or over with acute or convalescent COVID-19. In nucleotides, the CDR3 is TGTGCCAGCAGTGATTTAACAGGGAGAGATGGCTACACCTTC. Translated, it gives CASSDLTGRDGYTF.